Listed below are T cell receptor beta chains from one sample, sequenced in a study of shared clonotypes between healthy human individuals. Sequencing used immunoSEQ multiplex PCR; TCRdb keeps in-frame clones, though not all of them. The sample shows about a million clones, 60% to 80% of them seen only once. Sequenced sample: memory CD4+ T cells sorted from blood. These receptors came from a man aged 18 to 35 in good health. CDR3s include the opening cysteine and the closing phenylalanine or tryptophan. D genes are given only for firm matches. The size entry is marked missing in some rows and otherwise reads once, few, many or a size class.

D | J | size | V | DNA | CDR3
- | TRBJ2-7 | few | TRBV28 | TGTGCCAGCAGTTTGAGGTACGAGCAGTACTTC | CASSLRYEQYF
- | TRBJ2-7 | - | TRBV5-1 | TGCGCCAGCAGCCCGGAATACGGTATCTACGAGCAGTACTTC | CASSPEYGIYEQYF
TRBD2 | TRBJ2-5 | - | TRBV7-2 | TGTGCCAGCAGCCCCCCTAGGGCGGGAGGCCAAGAGACCCAGTACTTC | CASSPPRAGGQETQYF
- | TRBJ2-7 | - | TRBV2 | TGTGCCAGCAGTGAATCCAGGGTCGGGGAGCAGTACTTC | CASSESRVGEQYF
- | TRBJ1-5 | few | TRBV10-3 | TGTGCCATCAGTGATACGGGGGGAAATCAGCCCCAGCATTTT | CAISDTGGNQPQHF
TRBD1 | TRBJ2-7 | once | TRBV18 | TGTGCCAGCTCTCTGGACAGGTCCTACGAGCAGTACTTC | CASSLDRSYEQYF
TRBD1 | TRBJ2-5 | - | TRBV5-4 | TGTGCCAGCAGCGCAATACAGGGGGAACTAGCCCAGTACTTC | CASSAIQGELAQYF
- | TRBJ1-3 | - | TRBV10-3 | TGTGCCATAAGAGAAAGGGGTTCAGGAAACACCATATATTTT | CAIRERGSGNTIYF
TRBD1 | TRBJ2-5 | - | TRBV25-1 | TGTGCCAGCAGTGACCCAGGGACAGGGCAAGAGACCCAGTACTTC | CASSDPGTGQETQYF
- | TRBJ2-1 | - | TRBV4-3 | TGCGCCAGCAGCCAAAGGGGAGGTAGCTCCTACAATGAGCAGTTCTTC | CASSQRGGSSYNEQFF
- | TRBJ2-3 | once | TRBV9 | TGTGCCAGCAGCGTAGGCGAGGGAGAGGGCACAGATACGCAGTATTTT | CASSVGEGEGTDTQYF
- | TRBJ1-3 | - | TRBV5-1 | TGCGCCAGCAGCTTGTCCGGACAGGGAAACACCATATATTTT | CASSLSGQGNTIYF
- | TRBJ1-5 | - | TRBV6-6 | TGTGCCAGCAGTTACTCGAGGCAGTATAGCAATCAGCCCCAGCATTTT | CASSYSRQYSNQPQHF
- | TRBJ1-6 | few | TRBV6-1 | TGTGCCAGCAGTGAACTGGGGACTGGTCTTAGCTCCTATAATTCACCCCTCCACTTT | CASSELGTGLSSYNSPLHF
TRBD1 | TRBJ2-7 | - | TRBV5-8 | TGTGCCAGCACCGACAGGGTAGGATACGAGCAGTACTTC | CASTDRVGYEQYF
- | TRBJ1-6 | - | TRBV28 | TGTGCCAGCAGTTTGGCAGGGATTTCACCCCTCCACTTT | CASSLAGISPLHF
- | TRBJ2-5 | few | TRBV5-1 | TGCGCCAGCAGCTTGGTTGGGGGCAAGGAGACCCAGTACTTC | CASSLVGGKETQYF
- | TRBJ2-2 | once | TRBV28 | TGTGCCAGCAGGGAAGTGAACACCGGGGAGCTGTTTTTT | CASREVNTGELFF
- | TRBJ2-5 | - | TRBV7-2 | TGTGCCAGCAGCCCGAACTCGGGGGCGGGGCAAGAGACCCAGTACTTC | CASSPNSGAGQETQYF
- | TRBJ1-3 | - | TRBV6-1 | TGTGCCAGCAGTGAAGGGTGGAACACCATATATTTT | CASSEGWNTIYF